This section outlines one T cell receptor (beta chain) sequence together with its context. The target of this receptor is not known. No much larger clone exists at a distance of one base, and base qualities are not known. This entry belongs to a study of identical twins (dated by TCRdb to about 2016). Concerning the study at large: To test whether fetal clonotypes persist, the study used deep sequencing on TCR alpha and beta repertoires from monozygotic twins, unrelated adults of various ages, and cord blood. To rule out contamination, replicate twin experiments were performed at different times with different library preparation protocols.

What the authors observed across the whole study: In monozygotic twins, recombination models systematically underestimated out-of-frame TCR alpha sharing, but the models matched the sharing seen between unrelated individuals. Abundant cord blood beta clonotypes carried fewer insertions; young adult naive repertoires showed a weaker similar trend, while memory repertoires showed none. Excess twin sharing in beta out-of-frame sequences was weaker because fewer shared sequences lowered the signal-to-noise ratio. Invariant T cells such as MAIT and iNKT could partly confound zero-insertion analyses, though diverse VJ usage argued against this for most clonotypes. Compared with coincidental sharing between unrelated individuals, out-of-frame TCR alpha sequences shared between twins had an excess of sequences with low generation probability. Because the same donors could not be followed over many years, the conclusions depended on cross-sectional statistical analysis.

The receptor library was made with 5' RACE. Sequencing was carried out with an Illumina HiSeq 2000. A universal primer binding site was added through template switching, and the final cDNA carried a unique molecular identifier so that TCR cDNA molecules could be counted accurately. Specific primers in the conserved constant-segment region were used to synthesize first-strand cDNA for TCR alpha and beta chains. Each cDNA library was double barcoded, with a SMART-Mk sample barcode plus Illumina barcodes, to control for contamination. TruSeq adapter sequences, together with Illumina sample barcodes, were added in two successive PCR steps. TCR alpha and beta cDNA libraries were sequenced on the Illumina HiSeq platform with custom primers. Concerning the study's data processing: MiGEC processed the raw reads to extract unique molecular identifiers, while MiXCR was used to determine the CDR3 positions. For each individual, recombination models were inferred using an EM algorithm with the repgenHMM and IGoR tools. Shared clonotype analysis was performed with the tcR package in R, normalizing sharing by the product of cloneset sizes. To study raw recombination without the effects of thymic and clonal selection, out-of-frame nonproductive sequences were analyzed. TCRdb ran its own pipeline on the public reads, namely fastp trimming at Q25 and MiXCR clone calling, and kept in-frame beta chains. Under each unique CDR3 protein, matching rows form one entry showing the most common genes and DNA. Here the V and J calls rest on TCRdb's processing, not on the authors' analysis. The sample data list around 530,000 distinct CDR3 sequences, and 13% to 15% of these were observed just once. The ten biggest clones cover more than 0.4% of the sample.

All donors were healthy Caucasians. Three pairs of female monozygotic twins, all aged roughly 18 to 30 years, made up the twin cohort. Positive isolation kits from Invitrogen were used to isolate the CD4+ and CD8+ T cell populations. According to the germline V gene, CDR1 reads SGDLS and CDR2 reads YYNGEE. Unmatched junction bases come to 6, with V trimmed by 1 base and J by 10 bases. Taken from cysteine to phenylalanine, the CDR3 has 14 residues. Only the CDR3 portion is preserved as DNA: 42 bases, with reading frame beginning at the first base. The same data also went into a second study, on yellow fever vaccine responses in identical twins. The second study's paper adds: According to the authors, in identical twins the way T cells responded to vaccination appeared partly convergent and partly personalized. In the study, vaccine-responding T cell clones were precisely tracked in identical twins.

The rearranged chain carries TRBV9 and TRBJ2-1, and TRBD1 aligns with 9 junction nucleotides. The sequenced material came from CD4+ T cells sorted from blood. This receptor was identified in a young woman in good health. This receptor carries the CDR3 CASSVTTGGAEQFF. The sequenced DNA is TGTGCCAGCAGCGTAACCACAGGGGGCGCGGAGCAGTTCTTC.